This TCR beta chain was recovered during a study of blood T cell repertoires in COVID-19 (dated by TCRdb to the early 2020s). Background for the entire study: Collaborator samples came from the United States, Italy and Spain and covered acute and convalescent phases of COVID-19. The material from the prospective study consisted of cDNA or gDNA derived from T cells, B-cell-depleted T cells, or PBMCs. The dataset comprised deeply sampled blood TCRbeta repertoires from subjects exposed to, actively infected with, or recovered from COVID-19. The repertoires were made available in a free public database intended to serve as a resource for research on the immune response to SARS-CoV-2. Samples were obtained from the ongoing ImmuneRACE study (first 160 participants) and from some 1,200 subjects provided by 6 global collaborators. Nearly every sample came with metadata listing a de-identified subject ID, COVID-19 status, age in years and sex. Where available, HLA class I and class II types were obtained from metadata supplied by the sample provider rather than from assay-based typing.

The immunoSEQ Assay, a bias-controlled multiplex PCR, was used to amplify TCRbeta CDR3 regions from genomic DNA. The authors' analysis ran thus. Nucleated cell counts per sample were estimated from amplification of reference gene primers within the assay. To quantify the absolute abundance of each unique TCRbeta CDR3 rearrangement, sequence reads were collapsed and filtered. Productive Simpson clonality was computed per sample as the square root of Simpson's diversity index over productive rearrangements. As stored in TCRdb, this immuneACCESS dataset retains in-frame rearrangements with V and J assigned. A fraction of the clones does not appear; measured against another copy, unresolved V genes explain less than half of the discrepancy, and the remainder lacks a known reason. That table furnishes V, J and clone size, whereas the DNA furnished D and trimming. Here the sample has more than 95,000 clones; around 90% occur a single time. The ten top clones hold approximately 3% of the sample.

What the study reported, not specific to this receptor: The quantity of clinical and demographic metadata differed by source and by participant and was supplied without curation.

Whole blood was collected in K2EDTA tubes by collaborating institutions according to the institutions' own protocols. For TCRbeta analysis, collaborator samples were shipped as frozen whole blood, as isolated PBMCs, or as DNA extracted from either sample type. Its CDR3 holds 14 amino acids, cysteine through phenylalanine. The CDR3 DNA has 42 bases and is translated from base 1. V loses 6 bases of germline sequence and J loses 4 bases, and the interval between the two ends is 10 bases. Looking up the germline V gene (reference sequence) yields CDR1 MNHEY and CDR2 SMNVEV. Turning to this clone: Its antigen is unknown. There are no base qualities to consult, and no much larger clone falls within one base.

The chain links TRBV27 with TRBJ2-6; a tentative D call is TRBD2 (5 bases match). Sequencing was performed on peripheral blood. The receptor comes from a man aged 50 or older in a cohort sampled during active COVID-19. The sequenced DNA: TGTGCCAGCAGAGAATCGGGAGGGGCCAACGTCCTGACTTTC. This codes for CASRESGGANVLTF. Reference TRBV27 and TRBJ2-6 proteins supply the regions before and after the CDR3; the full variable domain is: EAQVTQNPRYLITVTGKKLTVTCSQNMNHEYMSWYRQDPGLGLRQIYYSMNVEVTDKGDVPEGYKVSRKEKRNFPLILESPSPNQTSLYFCASRESGGANVLTFGAGSRLTVL.